Listed below are T cell receptor beta chains from one sample, sequenced in a study of identical twins. TCRdb analysed the 5' RACE reads with MiXCR anew, one entry per CDR3 protein. The sample has roughly 260,000 distinct CDR3 sequences, 7% to 8.5% seen once. This sample also belongs to another study, concerning yellow fever vaccine responses in identical twins.

Sequencing was carried out using CD8+ T cells sorted from blood. All receptors come from a woman aged 18-35 years in good health. The CDR3 runs from the conserved cysteine through the conserved F or W. Not all rows give a size; the values are once, few, many and, for expanded clones, a class.

- TRBV6-1 CASSPGRKQETQYF
many TRBV27 CASSPEPLAGALDTQYF
few TRBV28 CASYHGGLVGDTQYF
many TRBV9 CASSVASGVAYEQYF
few TRBV20-1 CSAIAGGRHRTNTGELFF
- TRBV5-6 CASSLSLEQFF
- TRBV6-4 CASSSATGNTEAFF
few TRBV6-1 CASSPGVRPSYGYTF
many TRBV28 CASSLIGTGDTQYF
- TRBV19 CASSIAGDEQFF
few TRBV29-1 CSVAAVDEKLFF
few TRBV4-1 CASSQSSAGAAAYEQYF
once TRBV7-9 CASSDFSGSYNEQFF
- TRBV10-2 CASSDPFGGATPDTQYF
- TRBV11-2 CASSQQSAGPWNEQYF
- TRBV4-1 CASSQDQATLGDEQFF
many TRBV29-1 CSVLRQGAGYNEQFF
- TRBV9 CASSVESSNEQFF
- TRBV9 CASSGGGVGGPGETQYF
many TRBV6-1 CASSEVEGAGGEQFF
few TRBV12-3/TRBV12-4 CASSTMGQNWEETQYF
many TRBV4-1 CASSLRTSGGIGELFF
few TRBV20-1 CSARDWDSSYNEQFF
- TRBV5-8 CASSRTGGKGQPQHF
- TRBV21-1 CASSKVLDRGLTSREAGQFF
- TRBV18 CASSPLGTYDNSYNEQFF
- TRBV14 CASSPWTGGLTGELFF
- TRBV7-9 CASSAGTRRTQYF
- TRBV27 CASSPWDISTDTQYF
- TRBV12-3/TRBV12-4 CASSLWLAEETQYF
many TRBV11-3 CASSPTTGLGTEAFF
many TRBV13 CASSLGRGGEQYF
many TRBV7-8 CASSPGSYNEQFF
few TRBV11-2 CASSSDVLTF
many TRBV12-3/TRBV12-4 CASSLGPNTEAFF
- TRBV9 CASSVAGAGEYEQYF
- TRBV5-6 CASSRWEADTEAFF
few TRBV9 CASSVSPADYEQYF
many TRBV19 CASSVKPLAPVRNEQFF
few TRBV2 CASSAAYGNEQFF
- TRBV12-3/TRBV12-4 CASSARTVNYGYTF
- TRBV6-5 CASSSHGGSYNEQFF
few TRBV6-6 CASSWKESYGYTF
few TRBV20-1 CSARDSHTDTQYF
many TRBV6-2/TRBV6-3 CASSYFPGLAGVFDTGELFF
many TRBV29-1 CSVEIVRGSYEQYF
few TRBV7-6 CASSLASNQPQHF
few TRBV25-1 CASSGLTGSDTEAFF
many TRBV27 CASSRTGNQPQHF
- TRBV5-4 CASQRSGELFF
few TRBV20-1 CSARSTPQGPPRTGELFF
- TRBV9 CASSPPERGYTF
- TRBV7-9 CASSPKDRSSYNEQFF
- TRBV2 CASMGRGEAFF